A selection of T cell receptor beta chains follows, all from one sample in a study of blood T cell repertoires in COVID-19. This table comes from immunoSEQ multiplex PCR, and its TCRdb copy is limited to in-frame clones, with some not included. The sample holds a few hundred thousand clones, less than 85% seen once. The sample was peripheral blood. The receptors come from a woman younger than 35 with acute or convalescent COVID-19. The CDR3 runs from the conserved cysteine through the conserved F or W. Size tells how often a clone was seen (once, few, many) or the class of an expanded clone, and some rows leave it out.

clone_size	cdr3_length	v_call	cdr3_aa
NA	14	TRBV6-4	CASSDGGEGTEAFF
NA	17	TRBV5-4	CASSLGTGVPMNTEAFF
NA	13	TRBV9	CASSVGQGVEAFF
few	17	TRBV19	CASSRTAAALLWDGYTF
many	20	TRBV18	CASSPLLGGPDTPRRETQYF
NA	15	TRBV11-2	CASSLGRAFNEKLFF
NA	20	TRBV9	CASSVGDPVSQSPEGFGYTF
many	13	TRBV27	CASSPANTGELFF
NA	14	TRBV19	CASSIAGFGNTIYF
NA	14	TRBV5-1	CASSSGALNQPQHF
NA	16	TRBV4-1	CASSQDPIGGGQPQHF
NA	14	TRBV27	CASSLSVGRGEQYF
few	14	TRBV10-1	CASSESRGRNEQYF